What follows are 5 T cell receptor beta chains derived from one specimen sequenced in a study of shared clonotypes between healthy human individuals. Some clones are missing from TCRdb's copy, which holds only in-frame ones; the method was immunoSEQ multiplex PCR. The profile shows roughly 2.1 million clones, approximately 94% of them singletons. As defined, naive CD8 cells were CD45RO-negative and positively selected for CCR7, with terminally differentiated effector memory CD45RA+ cells excluded. Sample: naive CD8+ T cells from PBMCs. These receptors were obtained from a man aged 18 to 29 in good health. Some clones in this sample may be carry-over from other donors' samples.

This chain joins TRBV19 and TRBJ1-2; D remains unclear. Germline lookup yields CDR1 LNHDA and CDR2 SQIVND (reference sequence). Trimming stripped 3 bases from V and 4 bases from J, with 15 bases between. The CDR3 has 15 amino acids. CDR3 in amino acids: CASSMTSFGGYGYTF. For the CDR3, the DNA is TGTGCCAGTAGTATGACATCTTTCGGCGGCTATGGCTACACCTTC.

The chain joins TRBV29-1 to TRBJ2-7, with D perhaps being TRBD1 or TRBD2 (5 bases each). CDR3 length: 16 residues. The germline V gene has CDR1 SQVTM and CDR2 ANQGSEA. Trimming left V 2 bases short and J 0 bases short, with 17 bases between. The CDR3 DNA is TGCAGCGTTGAATATAGGGTTGTAGGGACCTCCTACGAGCAGTACTTC. Translated, it gives CSVEYRVVGTSYEQYF.

The rearrangement joins TRBV7-9 to TRBJ1-2; possibly TRBD1 for D (5 bases). The germline V gene encodes CDR1 SEHNR and CDR2 FQNEAQ (reference sequence). CDR3 length: 14 residues. With 11 bases removed from V and 0 bases from J, the gap between germline ends came to 16 bases. The CDR3 here is CAPEEAGPNYGYTF. The CDR3 nucleotides read TGTGCCCCTGAGGAGGCAGGGCCTAACTATGGCTACACCTTC.

The chain uses TRBV27 and TRBJ2-7, with TRBD1 identical over 7 bases. J gave up 0 bases and V 0 bases, and 5 bases lay outside the gene matches. CDR3 length equals 16 residues. Germline V lookup: CDR1 MNHEY, CDR2 SMNVEV (reference sequence). The CDR3 loop reads CASSLSGGGYSYEQYF. The CDR3 DNA is TGTGCCAGCAGTTTATCAGGGGGCGGTTACTCCTACGAGCAGTACTTC.

The rearrangement uses TRBV5-6 and TRBJ1-2; D not resolved. V shed 0 bases and J shed 3 bases, with 12 bases lying between them. The CDR3 sequence is 15 residues long. The germline CDR1 and CDR2 sequences are SGHDT and YYEEEE. In DNA, the CDR3 is TGTGCCAGCAGCTTGGGGACCCGACGTTACTATGGCTACACCTTC. It encodes CASSLGTRRYYGYTF.